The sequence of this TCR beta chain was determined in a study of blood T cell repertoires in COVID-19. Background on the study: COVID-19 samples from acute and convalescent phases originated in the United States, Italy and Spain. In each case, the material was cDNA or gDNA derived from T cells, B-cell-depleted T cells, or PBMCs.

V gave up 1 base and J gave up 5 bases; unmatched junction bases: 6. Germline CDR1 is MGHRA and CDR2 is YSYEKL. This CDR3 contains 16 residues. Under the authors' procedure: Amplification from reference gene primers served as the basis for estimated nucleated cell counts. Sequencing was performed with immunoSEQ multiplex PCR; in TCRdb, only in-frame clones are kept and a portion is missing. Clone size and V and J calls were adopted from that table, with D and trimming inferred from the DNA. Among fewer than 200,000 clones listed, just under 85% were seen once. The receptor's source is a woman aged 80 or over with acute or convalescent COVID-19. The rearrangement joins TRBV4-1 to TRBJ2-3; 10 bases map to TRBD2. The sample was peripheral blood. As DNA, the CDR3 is TGCGCCAGCAGCCAAGGCGCTAGCGGGGGTGTAGATACGCAGTATTTT. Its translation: CASSQGASGGVDTQYF.